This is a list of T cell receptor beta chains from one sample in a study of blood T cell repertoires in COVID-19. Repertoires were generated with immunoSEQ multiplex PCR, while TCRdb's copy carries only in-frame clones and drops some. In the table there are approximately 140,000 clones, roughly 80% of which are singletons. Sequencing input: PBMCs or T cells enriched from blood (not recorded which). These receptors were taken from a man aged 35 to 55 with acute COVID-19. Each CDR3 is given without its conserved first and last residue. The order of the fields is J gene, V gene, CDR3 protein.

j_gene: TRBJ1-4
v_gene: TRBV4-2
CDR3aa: ASSPGHSTNEKLF

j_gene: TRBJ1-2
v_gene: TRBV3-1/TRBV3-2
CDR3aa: ASGRQGAQYGYT

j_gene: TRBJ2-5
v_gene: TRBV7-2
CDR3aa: ASSPYRQAQETQY

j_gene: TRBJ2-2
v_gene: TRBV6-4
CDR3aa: ASSPTETGELF

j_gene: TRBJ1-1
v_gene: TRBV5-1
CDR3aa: ASSLESRGTEAF

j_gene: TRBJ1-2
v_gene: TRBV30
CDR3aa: ARGAHGYT

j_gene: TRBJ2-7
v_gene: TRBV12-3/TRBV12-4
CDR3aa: ASSLGGRREQY

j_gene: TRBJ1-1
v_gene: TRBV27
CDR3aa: ASRAQGLGTEAF

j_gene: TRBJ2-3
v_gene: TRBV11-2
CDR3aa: ASSSSRGEID

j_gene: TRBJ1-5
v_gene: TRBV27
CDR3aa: ASSLKGAGQPQH

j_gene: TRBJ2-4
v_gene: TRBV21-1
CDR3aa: ASSLKGRQVSYAKNIQY

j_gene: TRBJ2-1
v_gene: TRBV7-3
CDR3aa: ASSLGTGYNEQF

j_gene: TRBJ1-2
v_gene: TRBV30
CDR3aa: AWSVTGGAAWGYT

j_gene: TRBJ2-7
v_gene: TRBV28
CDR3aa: ASSLYGTAAYEQY

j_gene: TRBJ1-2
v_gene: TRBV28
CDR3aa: ASSSLYNYGYT

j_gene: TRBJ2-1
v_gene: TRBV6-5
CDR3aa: ASSRRSIRGGEQF

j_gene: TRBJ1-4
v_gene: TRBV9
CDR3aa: ASSTGQPATNEKLF

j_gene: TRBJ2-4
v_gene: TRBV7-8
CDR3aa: ASSLGQGQAKNIQY

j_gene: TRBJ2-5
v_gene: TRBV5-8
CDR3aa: ASSLDRGEETQY

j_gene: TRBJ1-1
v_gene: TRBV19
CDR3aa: ASSTTRDRRTLGTEAF

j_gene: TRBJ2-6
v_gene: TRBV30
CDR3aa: AWSTSSGANVLT

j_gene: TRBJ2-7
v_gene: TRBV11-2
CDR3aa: ASSLRQGSYEQY

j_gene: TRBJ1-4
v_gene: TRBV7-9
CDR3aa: ASSEITNEKLF

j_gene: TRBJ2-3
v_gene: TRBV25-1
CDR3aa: ASSGDVSGDTQY

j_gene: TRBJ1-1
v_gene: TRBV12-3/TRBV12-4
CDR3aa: ASRGNTEAF

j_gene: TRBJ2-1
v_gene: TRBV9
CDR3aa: ASSVGLRSSYNEQF

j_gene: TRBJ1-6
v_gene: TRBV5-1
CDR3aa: ASSGGHSGDSPLH

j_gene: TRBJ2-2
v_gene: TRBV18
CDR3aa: ASSPGTGRTGELF

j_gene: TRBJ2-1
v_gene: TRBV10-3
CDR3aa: AISDLGESSYNEQF

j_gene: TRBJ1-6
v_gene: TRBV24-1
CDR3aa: ATSELRDRRYVYNSPLH

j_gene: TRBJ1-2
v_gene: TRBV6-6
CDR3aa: ASSPVSGTYHGYT

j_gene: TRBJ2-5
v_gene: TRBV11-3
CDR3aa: ASSLALREALFQETQY

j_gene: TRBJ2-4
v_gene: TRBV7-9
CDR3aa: ASVRTGENIQY

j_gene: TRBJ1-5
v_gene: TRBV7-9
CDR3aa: ASSSTRGGTDNQPQH

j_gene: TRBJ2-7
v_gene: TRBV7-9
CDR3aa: ASSLAQGRSYEQY

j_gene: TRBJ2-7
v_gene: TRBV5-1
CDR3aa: ASSLTGGHSYEQY

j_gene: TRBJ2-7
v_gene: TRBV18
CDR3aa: ASSRDSSYGDEQY

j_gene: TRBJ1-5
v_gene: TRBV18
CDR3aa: ASSQQGDLFGPQH

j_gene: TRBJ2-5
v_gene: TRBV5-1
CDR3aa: ASSPTPGDETQY

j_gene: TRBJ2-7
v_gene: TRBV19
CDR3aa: ASKGGPGTYEQY

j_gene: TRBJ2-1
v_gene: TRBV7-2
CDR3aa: ASSFPRVSGGLYNEQF

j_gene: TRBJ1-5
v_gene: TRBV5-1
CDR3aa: ASSSQGEDQPQH

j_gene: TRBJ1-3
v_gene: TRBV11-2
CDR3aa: ASSPGDVGPTIY

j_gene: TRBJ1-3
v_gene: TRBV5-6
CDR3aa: ASTGQTFSGNTIY

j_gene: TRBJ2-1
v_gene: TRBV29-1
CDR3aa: SVENKPGISEQF

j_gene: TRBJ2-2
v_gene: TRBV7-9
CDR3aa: ASSWTGSPGELF

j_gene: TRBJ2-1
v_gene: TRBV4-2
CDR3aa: ASSQAGQGNEQF

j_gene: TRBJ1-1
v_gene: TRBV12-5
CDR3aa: ASVPYTLLGAF

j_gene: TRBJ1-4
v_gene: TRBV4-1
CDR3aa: ASSRTGTESEKLF

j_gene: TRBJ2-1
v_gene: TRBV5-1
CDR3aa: ASSLRGTNYNEQF

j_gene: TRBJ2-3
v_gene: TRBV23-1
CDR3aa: ASSQSRLAGVGTDTQY

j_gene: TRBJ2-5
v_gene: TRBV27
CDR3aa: ASSLSPLTGRGETQY

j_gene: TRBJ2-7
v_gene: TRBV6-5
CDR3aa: ATLFRGMHEQY

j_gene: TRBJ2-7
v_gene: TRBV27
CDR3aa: ASSYKTEGYEQY